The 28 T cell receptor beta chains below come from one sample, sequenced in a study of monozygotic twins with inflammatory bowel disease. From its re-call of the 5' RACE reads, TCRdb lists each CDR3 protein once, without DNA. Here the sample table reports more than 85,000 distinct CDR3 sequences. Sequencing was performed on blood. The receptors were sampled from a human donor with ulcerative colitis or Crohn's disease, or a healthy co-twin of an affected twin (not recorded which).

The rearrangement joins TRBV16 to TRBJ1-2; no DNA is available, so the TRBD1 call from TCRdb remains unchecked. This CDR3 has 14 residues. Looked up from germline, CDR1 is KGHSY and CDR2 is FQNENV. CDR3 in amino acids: CASSRPGQGRRYTF.

CDR3 region: CASRENGDTEAFF. The genes are TRBV5-1 and TRBJ1-1. Germline V lookup: CDR1 SGHRS, CDR2 YFSETQ. This CDR3 has 13 residues.

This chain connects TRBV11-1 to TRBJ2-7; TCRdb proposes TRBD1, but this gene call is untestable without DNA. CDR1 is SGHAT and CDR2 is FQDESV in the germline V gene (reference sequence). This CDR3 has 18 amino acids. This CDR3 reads CASSLKTSGTETFYEQYF.

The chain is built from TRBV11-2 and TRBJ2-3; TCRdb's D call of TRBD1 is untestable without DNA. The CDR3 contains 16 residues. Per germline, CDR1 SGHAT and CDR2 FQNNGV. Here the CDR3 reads CASSRQTGGNTDTQYF.

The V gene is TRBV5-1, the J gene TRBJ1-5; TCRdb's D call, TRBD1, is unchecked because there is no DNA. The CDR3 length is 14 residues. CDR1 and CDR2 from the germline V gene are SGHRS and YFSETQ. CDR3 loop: CASSSGYSNQPQHF. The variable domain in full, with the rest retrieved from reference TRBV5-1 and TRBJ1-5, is KAGVTQTPRYLIKTRGQQVTLSCSPISGHRSVSWYQQTPGQGLQFLFEYFSETQRNKGNFPGRFSGRQFSNSRSEMNVSTLELGDSALYLCASSSGYSNQPQHFGDGTRLSIL.

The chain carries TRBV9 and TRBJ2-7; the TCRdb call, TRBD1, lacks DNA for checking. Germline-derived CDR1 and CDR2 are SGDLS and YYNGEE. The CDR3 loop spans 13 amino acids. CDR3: CASSRRQGSEQYF.

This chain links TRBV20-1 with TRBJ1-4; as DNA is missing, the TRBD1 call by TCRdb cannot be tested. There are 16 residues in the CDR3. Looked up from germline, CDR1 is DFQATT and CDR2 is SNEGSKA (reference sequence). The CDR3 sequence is CSARDLRTGINEKLFF.

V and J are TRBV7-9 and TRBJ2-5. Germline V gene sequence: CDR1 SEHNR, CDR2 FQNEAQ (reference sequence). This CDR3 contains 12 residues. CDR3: CASSLIGETQYF. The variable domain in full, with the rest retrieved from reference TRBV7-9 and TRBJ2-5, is DTGVSQNPRHKITKRGQNVTFRCDPISEHNRLYWYRQTLGQGPEFLTYFQNEAQLEKSRLLSDRFSAERPKGSFSTLEIQRTEQGDSAMYLCASSLIGETQYFGPGTRLLVL.

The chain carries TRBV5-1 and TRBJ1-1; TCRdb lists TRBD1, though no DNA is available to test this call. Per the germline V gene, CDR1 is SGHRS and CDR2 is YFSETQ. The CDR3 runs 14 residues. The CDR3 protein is CASSKGGDGTEAFF.

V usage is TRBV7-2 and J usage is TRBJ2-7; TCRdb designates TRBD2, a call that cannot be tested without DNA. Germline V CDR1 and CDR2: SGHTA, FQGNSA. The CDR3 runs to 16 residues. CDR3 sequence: CASSPQTSGDSYEQYF.

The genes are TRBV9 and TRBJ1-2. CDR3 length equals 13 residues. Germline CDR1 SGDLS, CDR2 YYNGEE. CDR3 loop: CASSIIENYGYTF.

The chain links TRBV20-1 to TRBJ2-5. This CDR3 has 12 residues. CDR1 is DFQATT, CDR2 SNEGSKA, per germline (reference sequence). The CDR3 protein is CSAPDSGETQYF.

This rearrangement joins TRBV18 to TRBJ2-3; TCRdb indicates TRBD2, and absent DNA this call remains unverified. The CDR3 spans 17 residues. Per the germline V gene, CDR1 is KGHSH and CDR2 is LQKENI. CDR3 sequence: CASSPPVSGRAKDTQYF.

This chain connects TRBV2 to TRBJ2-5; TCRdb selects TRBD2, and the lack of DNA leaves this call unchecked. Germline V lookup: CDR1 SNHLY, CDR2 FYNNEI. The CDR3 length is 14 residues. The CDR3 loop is CASRLAIGQETQYF.

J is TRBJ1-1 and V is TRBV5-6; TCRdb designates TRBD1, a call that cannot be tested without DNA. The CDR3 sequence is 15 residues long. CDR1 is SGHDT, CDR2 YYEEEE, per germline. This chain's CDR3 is CASSLLARGFTEAFF. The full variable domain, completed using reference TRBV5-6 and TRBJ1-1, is DAGVTQSPTHLIKTRGQQVTLRCSPKSGHDTVSWYQQALGQGPQFIFQYYEEEERQRGNFPDRFSGHQFPNYSSELNVNALLLGDSALYLCASSLLARGFTEAFFGQGTRLTVV.

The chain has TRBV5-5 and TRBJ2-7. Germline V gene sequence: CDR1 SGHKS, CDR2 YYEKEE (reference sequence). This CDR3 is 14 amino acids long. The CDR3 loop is CASSLTTSSYEQYF.

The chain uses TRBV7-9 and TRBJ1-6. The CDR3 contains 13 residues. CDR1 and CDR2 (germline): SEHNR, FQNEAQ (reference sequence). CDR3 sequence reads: CASRPAGYSPLHF.

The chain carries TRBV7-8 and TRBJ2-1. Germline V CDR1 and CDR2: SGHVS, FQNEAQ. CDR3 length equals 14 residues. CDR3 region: CASSTGSSYNEQFF.

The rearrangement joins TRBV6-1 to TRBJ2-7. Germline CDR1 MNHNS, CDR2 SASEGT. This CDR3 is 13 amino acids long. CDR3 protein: CASSEATDYEQYF.

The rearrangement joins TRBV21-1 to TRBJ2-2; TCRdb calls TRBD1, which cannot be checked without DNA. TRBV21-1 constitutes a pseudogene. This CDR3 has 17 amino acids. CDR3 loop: CASSNNGARMNTGELFF.

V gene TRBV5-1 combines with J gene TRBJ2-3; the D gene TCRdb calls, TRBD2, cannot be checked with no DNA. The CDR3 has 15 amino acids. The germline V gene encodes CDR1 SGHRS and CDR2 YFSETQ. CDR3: CASSLVFGREGTQYF.

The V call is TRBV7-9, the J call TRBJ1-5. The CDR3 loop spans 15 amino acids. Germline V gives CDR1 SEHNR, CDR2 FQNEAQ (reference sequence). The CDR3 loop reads CASSHGGNSNQPQHF.

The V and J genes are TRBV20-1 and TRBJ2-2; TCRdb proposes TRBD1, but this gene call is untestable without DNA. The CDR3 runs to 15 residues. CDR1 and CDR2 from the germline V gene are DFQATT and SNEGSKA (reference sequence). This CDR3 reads CSARGGDRDTGELFF.

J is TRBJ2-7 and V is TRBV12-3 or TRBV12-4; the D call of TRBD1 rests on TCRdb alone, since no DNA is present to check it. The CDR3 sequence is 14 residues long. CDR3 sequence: CASSSQGGSYEQYF.

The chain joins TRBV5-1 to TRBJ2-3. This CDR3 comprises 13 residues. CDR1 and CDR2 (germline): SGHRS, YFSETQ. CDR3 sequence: CASSLVGTDTQYF.

The CDR3 is CASSWGRMTTNEKLFF. The chain couples TRBV7-6 to TRBJ1-4. Germline lookup yields CDR1 SGHVS and CDR2 FNYEAQ. This CDR3 contains 16 residues.

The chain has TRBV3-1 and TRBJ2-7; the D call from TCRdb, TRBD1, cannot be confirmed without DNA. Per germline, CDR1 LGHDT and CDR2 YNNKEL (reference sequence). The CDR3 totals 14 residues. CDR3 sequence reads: CASSQNRGVYEQYF.

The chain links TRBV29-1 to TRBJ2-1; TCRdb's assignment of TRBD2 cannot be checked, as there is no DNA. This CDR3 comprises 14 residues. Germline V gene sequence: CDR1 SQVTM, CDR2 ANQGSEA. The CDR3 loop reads CSVVRLAGDGEQFF.